One and the same sample provided the 21 T cell receptor beta chains below, sequenced in a study of neurological immune-mediated disorders. TCRdb itself ran the 5' RACE reads through MiXCR, one entry per CDR3 protein. In the table there are 50,000 or so distinct CDR3 sequences, approximately 3.9% of which are singletons. The specimen sequenced was PBMCs. Receptors were obtained from a man aged 25-45 years with multiple sclerosis.

This clonotype appeared many times. This chain connects TRBV20-1 to TRBJ1-5; possible D gene TRBD1, 6 bases. Germline loops: CDR1 DFQATT, CDR2 SNEGSKA (reference sequence). With 3 bases removed from V and 1 base from J, the gap between germline ends came to 13 bases. The CDR3 is made up of 15 amino acids. The CDR3 is CSARFKQGSNQPQHF. CDR3 bases: TGCAGTGCTAGGTTCAAGCAGGGGAGCAATCAGCCCCAGCATTTT.

Concerning this clonotype itself: A much bigger clone sits one base away, suggesting this may be a read error. The CDR3 here is CATNSKETQYF. The CDR3 DNA reads as TGTGCCACCAACTCGAAAGAGACCCAGTACTTC. The chain uses TRBV24-1 and TRBJ2-5; D is uncertain. This CDR3 is 11 amino acids long. Trimming shortened V by 8 bases and J by 3 bases, and 6 bases separated the two germline ends. Germline V gene sequence: CDR1 KGHDR, CDR2 SFDVKD.

This clonotype was detected only once. The chain couples TRBV7-9 to TRBJ2-1; D remains ambiguous. Germline CDR1 reads SEHNR; CDR2 reads FQNEAQ (reference sequence). The CDR3 length is 13 residues. V shed 3 bases and J shed 7 bases, with 10 bases lying between them. CDR3 region: CASSLGETNEQFF. The CDR3, as DNA: TGTGCCAGCAGCTTGGGCGAGACTAATGAGCAGTTCTTC. Full variable domain (rest looked up from reference TRBV7-9 and TRBJ2-1): DTGVSQNPRHKITKRGQNVTFRCDPISEHNRLYWYRQTLGQGPEFLTYFQNEAQLEKSRLLSDRFSAERPKGSFSTLEIQRTEQGDSAMYLCASSLGETNEQFFGPGTRLTVL.

With regard to this clonotype: The final CDR3 position lacks the conserved phenylalanine or tryptophan, pointing to a likely read error. This chain connects TRBV7-2 to TRBJ2-7; D possibly corresponds to TRBD2 (5 bases). Germline V CDR1 and CDR2: SGHTA, FQGNSA. The V end lost 1 base, the J end lost 4 bases, and 11 bases lay between the germline ends. The CDR3 totals 14 residues. The CDR3 DNA follows: TGTGCCAGCAGCTTAGGTGTCGGGGAGTACGAGCAGTACTTA. Translation gives CASSLGVGEYEQYL.

This clonotype was recorded many times. This chain joins TRBV28 and TRBJ2-7; 9 bases are shared with TRBD2. V shed 3 bases, J shed 3 bases, and the junction held 3 bases outside the gene matches. The CDR3 covers 14 residues. The germline CDR1 and CDR2 sequences are MDHEN and SYDVKM. The DNA of the CDR3 is TGTGCCAGCAGTTTGGTAGCGGGAGTCTACGAGCAGTACTTC. As protein: CASSLVAGVYEQYF. Variable domain in full (rest from reference TRBV28 and TRBJ2-7): DVKVTQSSRYLVKRTGEKVFLECVQDMDHENMFWYRQDPGLGLRLIYFSYDVKMKEKGDIPEGYSVSREKKERFSLILESASTNQTSMYLCASSLVAGVYEQYFGPGTRLTVT.

This clonotype came up many times. The rearrangement uses TRBV2 and TRBJ1-1; D uncertain. The CDR3 contains 14 residues. Between the trimmed V and J ends, which lost 4 bases and 7 bases, there was a span of 16 bases. The germline V gene encodes CDR1 SNHLY and CDR2 FYNNEI. The CDR3 reads CASSGILATREAFF. CDR3 coding DNA: TGTGCCAGCAGTGGTATTTTAGCCACACGTGAAGCTTTCTTT.

This clonotype showed up many times. This chain connects TRBV5-1 to TRBJ2-6; TRBD1 agrees at 8 bases. This CDR3 is 16 amino acids long. Unmatched junction bases numbered 6, after V lost 7 bases and J lost 0 bases. Germline CDR1 SGHRS, CDR2 YFSETQ. The CDR3 region is CASDRTGSSGANVLTF. The CDR3 DNA is TGCGCCAGCGATCGGACAGGGAGCTCTGGGGCCAACGTCCTGACTTTC.

This clonotype was observed many times. In DNA form, the CDR3 reads TGTGCCAGCAGTTTTCAATCGGCTAATGAAAAACTGTTTTTT. Translated: CASSFQSANEKLFF. The rearrangement uses TRBV28 and TRBJ1-4; D remains unclear. Germline V gives CDR1 MDHEN, CDR2 SYDVKM. V was clipped by 3 bases and J by 3 bases, with 8 bases between them. This CDR3 region has 14 residues. The full variable domain, with the rest looked up from reference TRBV28 and TRBJ1-4, is DVKVTQSSRYLVKRTGEKVFLECVQDMDHENMFWYRQDPGLGLRLIYFSYDVKMKEKGDIPEGYSVSREKKERFSLILESASTNQTSMYLCASSFQSANEKLFFGSGTQLSVL.

This clonotype was counted ten times or more. J is TRBJ1-1 and V is TRBV5-1, with a tentative D call TRBD1 (6 bases). Trimming took 7 bases from V and 5 from J, leaving 15 bases between them. The length of the CDR3 is 13 residues. Germline CDR1 and CDR2: SGHRS and YFSETQ. CDR3 bases: TGCGCCAGCGGCCCCTTTCAGGGGACTGAAGCTTTCTTT. Translated: CASGPFQGTEAFF.

The J gene is TRBJ2-7, the V gene TRBV18; the match to TRBD1 covers 8 bases. This CDR3 region has 17 residues. The ends lost 3 bases at V and 3 bases at J; junction bases unmatched: 13. Germline V gene lookup returns CDR1 KGHSH and CDR2 LQKENI. CDR3 residues: CASSPIVLTGGSYEQYF. In DNA, the CDR3 is TGTGCCAGCTCACCGATAGTACTAACAGGGGGTAGCTACGAGCAGTACTTC.

This clonotype was seen at least ten times. The chain recombines TRBV20-1 with TRBJ1-2; TRBD1 agrees at 10 bases. The germline V gene has CDR1 DFQATT and CDR2 SNEGSKA (reference sequence). The junction had 6 bases not matched to a gene; V was cut back by 0 bases and J by 5 bases. CDR3 length: 15 amino acids. The CDR3 loop is CSARDETGGNYGYTF. DNA of the CDR3: TGCAGTGCTAGAGATGAGACAGGGGGCAATTATGGCTACACCTTC.

This clonotype was counted at least ten times. The chain couples TRBV3-1 to TRBJ2-3, with TRBD1 identical over 9 bases. Trimming cost V 0 bases and J 2 bases; bases outside gene matches: 3. Germline V gene lookup returns CDR1 LGHDT and CDR2 YNNKEL (reference sequence). The CDR3 length is 16 residues. The CDR3, as DNA: TGTGCCAGCAGCCAAGACGGGACAGGGTTCACAGATACGCAGTATTTT. As protein: CASSQDGTGFTDTQYF.

This clonotype was counted ten times or more. The chain couples TRBV7-9 to TRBJ1-3, with D maybe TRBD1 (6 bases). V was trimmed by 4 bases and J by 1 base, leaving 11 bases between them. This CDR3 is 15 amino acids long. Per the germline V gene, CDR1 is SEHNR and CDR2 is FQNEAQ (reference sequence). The CDR3 nucleotides are TGTGCCAGCAGCTCCGCCGGGACATCTGGAAACACCATATATTTT. Translated, it gives CASSSAGTSGNTIYF.

This clonotype was seen a handful of times. The chain recombines TRBV18 with TRBJ1-1; D call uncertain. Deletions cut 6 bases from V and 6 bases from J, with 11 bases between. The CDR3 contains 12 residues. The germline V gene has CDR1 KGHSH and CDR2 LQKENI. DNA of the CDR3: TGTGCCAGCTCGCCCGATCACCCTGAAGCTTTCTTT. Its translation: CASSPDHPEAFF.

This clonotype was detected many times. This chain joins TRBV29-1 and TRBJ1-2; D might be TRBD1 (6 bases). Germline V lookup: CDR1 SQVTM, CDR2 ANQGSEA. The V end was cut by 6 bases, the J end by 7 bases, with 18 bases between. The CDR3 is 13 residues long. The CDR3 reads CSVYGTTSAGYTF. As DNA, the CDR3 is TGCAGCGTCTACGGGACAACCTCGGCTGGCTACACCTTC.

This clonotype was seen repeatedly, ten times or more. The chain recombines TRBV7-8 with TRBJ2-5; D gene uncertain. CDR1 SGHVS and CDR2 FQNEAQ come from the germline V gene. The V and J ends lost 5 bases and 1 base respectively, with 11 bases between them. This CDR3 has 14 residues. CDR3 loop: CASSLTPLQETQYF. The CDR3, as DNA: TGTGCCAGCAGCCTTACACCGCTCCAAGAGACCCAGTACTTC.

Concerning this clonotype: With a much larger clone just one base away, this may be a read error. The chain combines TRBV20-1 with TRBJ1-4; TRBD1 agrees at 7 bases. CDR1 is DFQATT and CDR2 is SNEGSKA in the germline V gene (reference sequence). This CDR3 has 14 amino acids. The CDR3 region is CSATQGGSNEKPFF. The CDR3, as DNA: TGCAGTGCCACTCAGGGGGGGTCCAATGAAAAACCGTTTTTT.

This clonotype occurred many times. The V and J genes are TRBV7-9 and TRBJ2-4; 8 nucleotides align to TRBD1. The CDR3 is 14 residues long. The germline V gene has CDR1 SEHNR and CDR2 FQNEAQ (reference sequence). The J segment lost 4 bases and the V segment lost 1 base, leaving 0 bases of the junction unmatched. CDR3 residues: CASSLGDRKNIQYF. The CDR3, as DNA: TGTGCCAGCAGCTTAGGGGACAGGAAAAACATTCAGTACTTC.

This clonotype was seen repeatedly, ten times or more. One junction end does not reproduce the germline sequence, and a read error may be involved. The chain couples TRBV20-1 to TRBJ1-6; possibly TRBD1 for D (5 bases). There are 16 residues in the CDR3. Germline V CDR1 and CDR2: DFQATT, SNEGSKA (reference sequence). This CDR3 reads CSARVGGSSYNSPLNF. In nucleotides, the CDR3 is TGCAGTGCTAGGGTTGGGGGGAGCTCCTATAATTCACCCCTCAACTTT.

The chain links TRBV19 to TRBJ2-7, with D possibly being TRBD1 or TRBD2 (5 bases each). In germline, CDR1 is LNHDA, CDR2 SQIVND (reference sequence). V gave up 1 base and J gave up 3 bases, with 13 bases separating them. CDR3 length: 15 residues. The DNA of the CDR3 is TGTGCCAGTAGTATAGCCGACGGGGCCTACTACGAGCAGTACTTC. Protein: CASSIADGAYYEQYF.

This clonotype was seen repeatedly, ten times or more. The chain carries TRBV5-1 and TRBJ2-1; TRBD2 aligns across 8 bases. V was pared by 1 base and J by 7 bases, with 4 bases of the junction left unmatched. The CDR3 runs to 14 residues. Germline V CDR1 and CDR2: SGHRS, YFSETQ. Written as DNA, the CDR3 is TGCGCCAGCAGCTTGACAGCGGGGGAGAATGAGCAGTTCTTC. Its translation is CASSLTAGENEQFF.